What follows are 6 T cell receptor beta chains derived from one specimen sequenced in a study of blood T cell repertoires in COVID-19. Profiled with immunoSEQ multiplex PCR; TCRdb holds only in-frame clones, not every one. The table has about 150,000 clones, around 87% seen once. Sequenced: peripheral blood. These receptor sequences come from a woman older than 75 with COVID-19, enrolled during active disease.

The V and J genes are TRBV6-6 and TRBJ1-5; 7 bases align to TRBD1. CDR3 length equals 15 residues. Germline-derived CDR1 and CDR2 are MNHNY and SVGAGI (reference sequence). V lost 6 bases and J lost 3; bases outside the gene matches: 8. The CDR3 coding sequence is TGTGCCAGCAGCCCTAGACAGGGAGACAATCAGCCCCAGCATTTT. As protein: CASSPRQGDNQPQHF.

This chain connects TRBV7-2 to TRBJ1-4; tentatively, D is TRBD1 (5 bases). The V gene lost 5 bases and the J gene lost 6 bases, with 16 bases spanning the gap. Germline-derived CDR1 and CDR2 are SGHTA and FQGNSA. This CDR3 spans 15 amino acids. The CDR3 nucleotides are TGTGCCAGCAGCGACAGACCTGGACGGCATGAAAAACTGTTTTTT. Its translation: CASSDRPGRHEKLFF.

J is TRBJ2-1 and V is TRBV7-6; TRBD2 aligns across 8 bases. CDR3 length: 16 amino acids. V shed 3 bases and J 3 bases; nucleotides not matched to a gene: 7. The germline V gene encodes CDR1 SGHVS and CDR2 FNYEAQ. CDR3 bases: TGTGCCAGCAGCTTGAACGGGAGGGCCGACTACAATGAGCAGTTCTTC. This sequence encodes CASSLNGRADYNEQFF.

The J gene is TRBJ2-2, the V gene TRBV9; a possible D gene is TRBD2 (6 bases). V shed 10 bases and J shed 4 bases, with 17 bases lying between them. CDR1 SGDLS and CDR2 YYNGEE come from the germline V gene. CDR3 length equals 14 residues. CDR3 residues: CASRTGSTTGELFF. CDR3 nucleotides: TGTGCCTCCCGAACCGGGAGTACCACCGGGGAGCTGTTTTTT. Variable domain in full (rest from reference TRBV9 and TRBJ2-2): DSGVTQTPKHLITATGQRVTLRCSPRSGDLSVYWYQQSLDQGLQFLIQYYNGEERAKGNILERFSAQQFPDLHSELNLSSLELGDSALYFCASRTGSTTGELFFGEGSRLTVL.

V usage is TRBV5-1 and J usage is TRBJ1-4; the match to TRBD1 covers 7 bases. The germline V gene encodes CDR1 SGHRS and CDR2 YFSETQ. This CDR3 comprises 13 residues. J lost 13 bases, V lost 0 bases, and 6 bases had no gene match. CDR3 in DNA: TGCGCCAGCAGCTTGGACCTACAGGGGACACTGTTTTTT. Its protein product is CASSLDLQGTLFF.

The chain is built from TRBV7-2 and TRBJ1-1; D is perhaps TRBD1 (6 bases). V lost 3 bases and J 5 bases, leaving 25 bases between the germline ends. The CDR3 is made up of 18 amino acids. Germline CDR1 reads SGHTA; CDR2 reads FQGNSA. CDR3 nucleotide sequence: TGTGCCAGCAGCTTGAGCTCACTGGGGGGGGGCGAGAGGACTGAAGCTTTCTTT. Amino acid sequence: CASSLSSLGGGERTEAFF.